Sequencing of this T cell receptor (beta chain) was carried out in a study of OX40 agonist ivuxolimab in advanced cancers. Per the germline V gene, CDR1 is MNHEY and CDR2 is SMNVEV (reference sequence). The trim removed 6 bases at V and 4 bases at J, leaving 2 bases unmatched. The CDR3 spans 12 residues. Only in-frame clones appear in the TCRdb table, and some are missing; sequencing was by immunoSEQ multiplex PCR. The sample has 70,000 to 80,000 clones, 70% to 90% seen once. Sequencing used CD4+ or CD8+ T cells sorted from blood, obtained in a trial of the OX40 agonist ivuxolimab. The source of this sequence is an adult with an advanced solid tumor such as melanoma, head and neck, liver or kidney cancer. The V and J genes are TRBV27 and TRBJ1-2, with 7 positions matching TRBD1. The CDR3 protein is CASRTGAYGYTF. CDR3 bases: TGTGCCAGCAGAACAGGGGCCTATGGCTACACCTTC.